This TCR beta chain was recorded in a study of patients and donors after allogeneic stem cell transplantation. TCRdb analysed the RT-PCR reads with MiXCR anew, one entry per CDR3 protein. Here the sample spans hundreds of thousands of distinct CDR3 sequences, roughly two fifths being singletons. V trimming: 5 bases; J trimming: 10 bases; junction bases outside the gene matches: 9. Germline assignment: CDR1 DFQATT and CDR2 SNEGSKA (reference sequence). The length of the CDR3 is 14 residues. This TCR derives from a human donor who was either an allogeneic HSCT recipient or a stem cell or donor lymphocyte infusion donor (not recorded which). It is not recorded whose cells these are; they may come from a transplant donor. The V and J genes are TRBV20-1 and TRBJ1-6; TRBD1 matches 9 bases. Sequenced: blood, either unsorted or a sorted T cell fraction (not recorded which). The chain's CDR3 is CSAGTGTGKSPLHF. The CDR3 DNA reads TGCAGTGCTGGGACCGGGACAGGGAAATCACCCCTCCACTTT.